The 25 T cell receptor beta chains listed next were all sequenced from one sample in a study of blood T cell repertoires in COVID-19 (dated by TCRdb to 2018 to 2020). Library preparation employed the immunoSEQ multiplex PCR assay. The table comes from immuneACCESS by way of TCRdb, which keeps in-frame sequences with V and J called. Part of the clones is missing from these tables; in studies checked, under half for an unresolved V gene and the rest for unknown reasons. Here the sample has fewer than 350,000 clones; 89% occur a single time. The top ten constitute about 9.5% of the sample. What was sequenced was PBMCs or T cells enriched from blood (not recorded which). All receptors come from a woman aged 40 to 50 who had recovered from COVID-19.

This chain joins TRBV30 and TRBJ1-2; 7 bases line up with TRBD1. Looked up from germline, CDR1 is GTSNPN and CDR2 is SVGIG (reference sequence). The CDR3 covers 15 residues. The V and J ends lost 1 base and 0 bases, in that order; junction bases with no gene match: 5. The CDR3 spells CAWSGRQGANYGYTF. CDR3 sequence (DNA): TGTGCCTGGAGTGGCCGGCAGGGGGCTAACTATGGCTACACCTTC.

J is TRBJ1-6 and V is TRBV6-5, with D possibly matching TRBD1 (5 bases). Germline CDR1 and CDR2: MNHEY and SVGAGI. V was clipped by 3 bases and J by 7 bases, with 10 bases between them. There are 14 residues in the CDR3. This chain's CDR3 is CASSYNGGNSPLHF. CDR3 sequence (DNA): TGTGCCAGCAGTTATAATGGGGGGAATTCACCCCTCCACTTT.

This clone was observed a single time. The rearrangement uses TRBV11-3 and TRBJ2-7, with TRBD2 matching over 10 bases. In germline, CDR1 is SGHNT, CDR2 YENEEA. After removal of 5 bases from V and 2 bases from J, the junction contained 6 bases not matched to a gene. The CDR3 is 15 amino acids. The DNA of the CDR3 is TGTGCCAGCAGCCCGCCTAGCGGGAGCCCCTACGAGCAGTACTTC. Translation: CASSPPSGSPYEQYF.

This clone showed up just a few times. This chain links TRBV19 with TRBJ2-3, with D possibly being TRBD2 (7 bases). Germline V gene data show CDR1 as LNHDA and CDR2 as SQIVND (reference sequence). The V and J ends lost 3 bases and 2 bases respectively, with 12 bases between them. The CDR3 length is 15 residues. The CDR3 sequence is CASSMGRGLTDTQYF. Written as DNA, the CDR3 is TGTGCCAGTAGTATGGGGCGGGGGCTCACAGATACGCAGTATTTT. Full variable domain (rest looked up from reference TRBV19 and TRBJ2-3): DGGITQSPKYLFRKEGQNVTLSCEQNLNHDAMYWYRQDPGQGLRLIYYSQIVNDFQKGDIAEGYSVSREKKESFPLTVTSAQKNPTAFYLCASSMGRGLTDTQYFGPGTRLTVL.

The chain couples TRBV7-3 to TRBJ2-7; a possible D gene is TRBD2 (6 bases). V lost 2 bases and J lost 3, with 11 bases in between. This CDR3 has 14 residues. From germline, CDR1 is SGHTA and CDR2 FQGTGA. The DNA for the CDR3 is TGTGCCAGCAGCTTAGCTGGAGGGAACTACGAGCAGTACTTC. Protein sequence: CASSLAGGNYEQYF.

The J gene is TRBJ1-4, the V gene TRBV3-1 (or the pseudogene TRBV3-2); 9 bases are a match to TRBD1. Losses at the gene ends were 4 bases for V and 3 bases for J; bases not matched to a gene: 0. The CDR3 covers 14 residues. Germline lookup yields CDR1 LGHDT and CDR2 YNNKEL (reference sequence). The CDR3 protein is CASSRDRANEKLFF. CDR3 DNA: TGTGCCAGCAGCCGGGACAGGGCTAATGAAAAACTGTTTTTT.

V gene TRBV6-4 combines with J gene TRBJ2-4; 7 bases are a match to TRBD1. The CDR3 covers 15 residues. The germline V gene has CDR1 MRHNA and CDR2 SNTAGT. V lost 6 bases and J lost 4; bases outside the gene matches: 9. The CDR3 reads CASSHRGTEKNIQYF. Here the CDR3 DNA reads TGTGCCAGCAGCCATAGGGGGACAGAAAAAAACATTCAGTACTTC.

The V call is TRBV28, the J call TRBJ2-6; D unclear. The CDR3 is 14 amino acids. Trimming shortened V by 8 bases and J by 0 bases, and 8 bases separated the two germline ends. Germline V lookup: CDR1 MDHEN, CDR2 SYDVKM. CDR3 sequence (DNA): TGTGCCAGCCTCTATCGCTCTGGGGCCAACGTCCTGACTTTC. Residues: CASLYRSGANVLTF.

CDR3 in amino acids: CASSSRGRGDYGYTF. CDR3 DNA: TGTGCCAGCAGTTCGCGGGGGAGGGGAGACTATGGCTACACCTTC. The chain combines TRBV2 with TRBJ1-2; TRBD1 is a possible D gene (5 bases). V shed 5 bases and J shed 3 bases, with 16 bases lying between them. This CDR3 has 15 amino acids. The germline V gene encodes CDR1 SNHLY and CDR2 FYNNEI.

The genes are TRBV6-2 or TRBV6-3 and TRBJ1-2; D is ambiguous. This CDR3 is 14 amino acids long. Germline V CDR1 and CDR2: MNHEY, SVGEGT. V gave up 2 bases and J gave up 3 bases, with 10 bases separating them. CDR3 sequence: CASSYPRVDYGYTF. DNA of the CDR3: TGTGCCAGCAGTTACCCGAGGGTAGACTATGGCTACACCTTC.

The rearrangement uses TRBV24-1 and TRBJ2-2; TRBD1 matches 7 bases. The length of the CDR3 is 18 residues. Germline V CDR1 and CDR2: KGHDR, SFDVKD. Germline trimming cut 5 bases from V and 1 base from J; bases unmatched to any gene: 12. The CDR3 region has the DNA TGTGCCACCAGTGGAGTGACAGGGAAGAGGAGGAACACCGGGGAGCTGTTTTTT. It encodes CATSGVTGKRRNTGELFF.

This rearrangement joins TRBV20-1 to TRBJ2-5; no reliable D call. CDR1 DFQATT and CDR2 SNEGSKA come from the germline V gene (reference sequence). This CDR3 has 13 amino acids. Deletions cut 3 bases from V and 4 bases from J, with 12 bases between. CDR3 amino acids: CSASIARRETQYF. As DNA, the CDR3 is TGCAGTGCTAGTATCGCTAGGCGAGAGACCCAGTACTTC.

The chain links TRBV18 to TRBJ1-3; D unresolved. V gave up 0 bases and J gave up 2 bases, with 8 bases separating them. Germline V gene sequence: CDR1 KGHSH, CDR2 LQKENI. This CDR3 has 15 residues. The CDR3 sequence is CASSPPPSTGNTIYF. The CDR3 DNA follows: TGTGCCAGCTCACCACCGCCCAGTACTGGAAACACCATATATTTT.

V usage is TRBV7-9 and J usage is TRBJ1-3; TRBD1 agrees at 7 bases. The CDR3 spans 15 residues. CDR1 SEHNR and CDR2 FQNEAQ come from the germline V gene (reference sequence). V was clipped by 1 base and J by 0 bases; unmatched bases: 0. CDR3 in amino acids: CASSLEGASGNTIYF. In nucleotides, the CDR3 is TGTGCCAGCAGCTTAGAGGGGGCCTCTGGAAACACCATATATTTT.

V and J are TRBV11-2 and TRBJ2-7; no clear D. The CDR3 spans 15 residues. Germline CDR1 is SGHAT and CDR2 is FQNNGV. V lost 5 bases to trimming and J lost 4 bases, with 18 bases between them. CDR3: CASSQPGSLSYEQYF. The CDR3 nucleotides read TGTGCCAGCAGCCAGCCAGGCAGTCTATCGTACGAGCAGTACTTC.

The V gene is TRBV5-1, the J gene TRBJ2-7; 9 bases fit TRBD1. J was trimmed by 5 bases and V by 0 bases; bases with no gene match: 9. This CDR3 has 16 amino acids. Germline V gene data show CDR1 as SGHRS and CDR2 as YFSETQ. The CDR3 reads CASSLVWGQGSNEQYF. The CDR3 DNA sequence: TGCGCCAGCAGCTTGGTTTGGGGACAGGGTAGCAACGAGCAGTACTTC.

The chain has TRBV5-5 and TRBJ1-2; D gene unclear. The CDR3 consists of 12 residues. CDR1 SGHKS and CDR2 YYEKEE come from the germline V gene (reference sequence). Trimming stripped 2 bases from V and 8 bases from J, with 10 bases between. CDR3 sequence: CASSFSVDGYTF. For the CDR3, the DNA is TGTGCCAGCAGCTTTAGCGTAGACGGCTACACCTTC.

V is TRBV10-1 and J is TRBJ2-2, with D unclear. V was cut by 0 bases and J by 8 bases, with 16 bases left in between. Per the germline V gene, CDR1 is WNHNN and CDR2 is SYGVQD (reference sequence). This CDR3 has 16 residues. CDR3 sequence: CASSESSYLFWGELFF. The DNA of the CDR3 is TGCGCCAGCAGTGAGTCTAGCTATTTGTTCTGGGGGGAGCTGTTTTTT.

The chain uses TRBV30 and TRBJ1-6; 8 nucleotides align to TRBD1. CDR1 and CDR2 (germline): GTSNPN, SVGIG (reference sequence). The V gene end was trimmed by 4 bases and the J gene end by 8 bases; junction bases not matched to a gene: 7. The CDR3 loop spans 14 amino acids. The CDR3 region has the DNA TGTGCCTGGACAGGGGGCTTGGCGGATTCACCCCTCCACTTT. This translates into CAWTGGLADSPLHF.

The rearrangement links TRBV7-3 to TRBJ2-1; 13 bases match TRBD2. Germline CDR1 SGHTA, CDR2 FQGTGA. The CDR3 sequence is 15 residues long. V shed 5 bases and J 7 bases; nucleotides not matched to a gene: 5. The CDR3 loop is CASSRTSGGPNEQFF. CDR3 in DNA: TGTGCCAGCAGCCGGACTAGCGGGGGCCCTAATGAGCAGTTCTTC.

This chain links TRBV7-2 with TRBJ2-1; no reliable D call. The CDR3 has 16 amino acids. From germline, CDR1 is SGHTA and CDR2 FQGNSA. Trimming removed 0 bases at V and 8 bases at J, with 17 bases between. CDR3: CASSLAGVQVLDEQFF. The CDR3 coding sequence is TGTGCCAGCAGCTTAGCAGGAGTACAAGTTTTAGATGAGCAGTTCTTC. Drawing the rest from reference TRBV7-2 and TRBJ2-1, the complete variable domain is GAGVSQSPSNKVTEKGKDVELRCDPISGHTALYWYRQSLGQGLEFLIYFQGNSAPDKSGLPSDRFSAERTGGSVSTLTIQRTQQEDSAVYLCASSLAGVQVLDEQFFGPGTRLTVL.

The V gene is TRBV18, the J gene TRBJ1-1; no firm D call. Per the germline V gene, CDR1 is KGHSH and CDR2 is LQKENI. The germline V and J ends were trimmed by 6 bases and 4 bases, with 9 bases remaining between them. This CDR3 is 12 amino acids long. Here the CDR3 reads CASSDGSTEAFF. The CDR3 DNA reads TGTGCCAGCTCTGACGGGAGCACTGAAGCTTTCTTT.

The rearrangement joins TRBV7-6 to TRBJ1-1; the match to TRBD1 covers 8 bases. CDR3 length: 15 residues. The junction had 6 bases not matched to a gene; V was cut back by 5 bases and J by 1 base. CDR1 is SGHVS and CDR2 is FNYEAQ in the germline V gene. CDR3 nucleotides: TGTGCCAGCAGCCCAAGACAGGGGAAGAACACTGAAGCTTTCTTT. Translated, it gives CASSPRQGKNTEAFF.

The genes are TRBV10-3 and TRBJ1-5; no reliable D call. The CDR3 runs 15 residues. Germline CDR1 reads ENHRY; CDR2 reads SYGVKD. Trimming pared 1 base from V and 5 bases from J, leaving 12 bases between. CDR3 sequence reads: CAISEFIESHQPQHF. The CDR3 DNA follows: TGTGCCATCAGTGAGTTCATAGAATCCCATCAGCCCCAGCATTTT.

This chain connects TRBV30 to TRBJ1-2; D possibly corresponds to TRBD1 (6 bases). V lost 3 bases, J lost 2 bases, and 10 bases lay in between. The length of the CDR3 is 13 residues. Germline CDR1 reads GTSNPN; CDR2 reads SVGIG (reference sequence). CDR3: CAWSQDSNYGYTF. CDR3 DNA sequence: TGTGCCTGGAGCCAGGACAGCAACTATGGCTACACCTTC.